Presented here are 9 T cell receptor beta chains from one specimen sequenced in a study of T cell responses to AZD1222 COVID-19 vaccine (dated by TCRdb to 2020 to 2022). Library method: the immunoSEQ multiplex PCR assay. What TCRdb holds here is the immuneACCESS table cut down to in-frame rearrangements. Part of the clones is not present; checked against another copy, under half of the missing clones reflect an unresolved V gene, and the others are unexplained. The sample table records around 150,000 clones; approximately 88% of these occur just once. Around 2.1% of the sample rests with the top ten. Interpreted using the paper, the time point label stands for: baseline before first vaccination. The starting material was peripheral blood, obtained on day 0 of AZD1222 vaccination. The receptors come from an adult in good health.

The rearrangement joins TRBV6-6 to TRBJ2-1; D gene ambiguous. CDR3 size: 13 residues. Deletions cut 4 bases from V and 4 bases from J, with 8 bases between. In germline, CDR1 is MNHNY, CDR2 SVGAGI (reference sequence). CDR3 nucleotides: TGTGCCAGCAGTTTCCCGATGTACAATGAGCAGTTCTTC. Protein sequence: CASSFPMYNEQFF.

The rearrangement joins TRBV29-1 to TRBJ1-1; 7 nucleotides match TRBD1. Germline loops: CDR1 SQVTM, CDR2 ANQGSEA. CDR3 length equals 13 residues. Trimming took 8 bases from V and 2 from J; bases not matched to a gene: 8. The CDR3 DNA reads as TGCAGCACATGGGACAGACGTAACACTGAAGCTTTCTTT. It is translated as CSTWDRRNTEAFF.

CDR3 coding DNA: TGTGCCATCAGTGGTTTGACTAGCGGGATCACAGATACGCAGTATTTT. As protein: CAISGLTSGITDTQYF. V and J are TRBV10-3 and TRBJ2-3; 11 positions agree with TRBD2. The J segment lost 2 bases and the V segment lost 4 bases, leaving 5 bases of the junction unmatched. This CDR3 contains 16 residues. Germline loops: CDR1 ENHRY, CDR2 SYGVKD.

The gene calls are TRBV5-4 and TRBJ1-3; no clear D gene. The V end was cut by 0 bases, the J end by 0 bases, with 7 bases between. In germline, CDR1 is SGHNT, CDR2 YYREEE (reference sequence). This CDR3 is built from 15 residues. The CDR3 DNA follows: TGTGCCAGCAGCTTGGGGGGTCGCTCTGGAAACACCATATATTTT. Protein product: CASSLGGRSGNTIYF.

This clone was counted only a few times. V usage is TRBV5-1 and J usage is TRBJ1-2; unclear D gene. Between the trimmed V and J ends, which lost 1 base and 7 bases, there was a span of 14 bases. The length of the CDR3 is 14 residues. Germline V gives CDR1 SGHRS, CDR2 YFSETQ. The DNA of the CDR3 is TGCGCCAGCAGCTTGCAGATTGGGGTCCTTGGCTACACCTTC. Protein product: CASSLQIGVLGYTF.

The rearrangement links TRBV27 to TRBJ2-3; possible D gene TRBD2, 6 bases. The ends were cut back, 8 bases at V and 7 bases at J, with 13 bases in the middle. This CDR3 has 12 amino acids. The germline gives CDR1 MNHEY, CDR2 SMNVEV (reference sequence). The CDR3 region has the DNA TGTGCCAGCGGGCCTAGCGAATATACGCAGTATTTT. It encodes CASGPSEYTQYF.

The genes are TRBV19 and TRBJ2-7, with 8 bases matching TRBD2. This CDR3 is built from 13 residues. Germline-derived CDR1 and CDR2 are LNHDA and SQIVND (reference sequence). The J segment lost 3 bases and the V segment lost 6 bases, leaving 4 bases of the junction unmatched. The CDR3 here is CASSGRAVYEQYF. The CDR3 coding sequence is TGTGCCAGTAGCGGGAGGGCCGTCTACGAGCAGTACTTC. The variable domain in full, completed from reference TRBV19 and TRBJ2-7, reads DGGITQSPKYLFRKEGQNVTLSCEQNLNHDAMYWYRQDPGQGLRLIYYSQIVNDFQKGDIAEGYSVSREKKESFPLTVTSAQKNPTAFYLCASSGRAVYEQYFGPGTRLTVT.

The chain is built from TRBV7-2 and TRBJ2-7, with 8 nucleotides matching TRBD2. The CDR3 covers 15 residues. The trim removed 3 bases at V and 0 bases at J, leaving 4 bases unmatched. Germline-derived CDR1 and CDR2 are SGHTA and FQGNSA. The CDR3 spells CASSFTLAVSYEQYF. The CDR3 DNA reads TGTGCCAGCAGCTTTACACTAGCGGTCTCCTACGAGCAGTACTTC.

This clone was recorded only once. This rearrangement joins TRBV7-9 to TRBJ2-1, with 10 bases that match TRBD2. CDR1 and CDR2 (germline): SEHNR, FQNEAQ (reference sequence). The length of the CDR3 is 16 residues. V shed 1 base and J 2 bases; nucleotides not matched to a gene: 2. Written as DNA, the CDR3 is TGTGCCAGCAGCTTAGATCTAGCGGGAGCCTACAATGAGCAGTTCTTC. Translating gives CASSLDLAGAYNEQFF.